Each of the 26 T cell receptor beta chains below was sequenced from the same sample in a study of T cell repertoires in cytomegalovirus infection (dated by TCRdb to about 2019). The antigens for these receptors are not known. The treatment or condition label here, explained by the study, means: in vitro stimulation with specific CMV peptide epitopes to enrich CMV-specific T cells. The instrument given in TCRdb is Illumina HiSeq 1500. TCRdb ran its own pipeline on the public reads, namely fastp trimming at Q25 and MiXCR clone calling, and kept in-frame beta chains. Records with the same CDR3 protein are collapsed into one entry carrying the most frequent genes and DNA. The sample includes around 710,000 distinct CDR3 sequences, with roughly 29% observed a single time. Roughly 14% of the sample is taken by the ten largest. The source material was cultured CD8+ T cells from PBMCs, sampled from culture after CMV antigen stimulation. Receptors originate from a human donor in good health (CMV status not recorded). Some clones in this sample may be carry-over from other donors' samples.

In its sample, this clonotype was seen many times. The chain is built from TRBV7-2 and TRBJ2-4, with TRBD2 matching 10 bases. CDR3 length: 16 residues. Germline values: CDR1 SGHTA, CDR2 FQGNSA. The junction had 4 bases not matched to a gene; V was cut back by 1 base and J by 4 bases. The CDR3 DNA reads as TGTGCCAGCAGCTTAGTACCTAGCGGGGGTAAAAACATTCAGTACTTC. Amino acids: CASSLVPSGGKNIQYF.

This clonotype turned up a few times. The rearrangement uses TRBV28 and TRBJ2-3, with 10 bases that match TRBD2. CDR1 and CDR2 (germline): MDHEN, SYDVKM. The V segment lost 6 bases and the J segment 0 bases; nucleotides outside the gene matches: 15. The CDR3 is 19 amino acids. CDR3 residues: CASSSSSGGSGSSTDTQYF. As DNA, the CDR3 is TGTGCCAGCAGCTCCTCTAGCGGGGGCTCCGGCTCTAGCACAGATACGCAGTATTTT.

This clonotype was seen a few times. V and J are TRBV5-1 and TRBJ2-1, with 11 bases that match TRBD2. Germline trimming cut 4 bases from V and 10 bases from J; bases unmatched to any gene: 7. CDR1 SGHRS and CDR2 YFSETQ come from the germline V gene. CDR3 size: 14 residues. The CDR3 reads CASSTGLAGVEQFF. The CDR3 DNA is TGCGCCAGCAGCACCGGACTAGCGGGCGTGGAGCAGTTCTTC.

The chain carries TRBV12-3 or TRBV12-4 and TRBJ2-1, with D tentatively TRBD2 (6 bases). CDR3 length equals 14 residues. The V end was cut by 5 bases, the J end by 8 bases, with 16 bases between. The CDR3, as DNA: TGTGCCAGCAGTATGGGACTCCCAGCCGATGAGCAGTTCTTC. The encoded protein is CASSMGLPADEQFF.

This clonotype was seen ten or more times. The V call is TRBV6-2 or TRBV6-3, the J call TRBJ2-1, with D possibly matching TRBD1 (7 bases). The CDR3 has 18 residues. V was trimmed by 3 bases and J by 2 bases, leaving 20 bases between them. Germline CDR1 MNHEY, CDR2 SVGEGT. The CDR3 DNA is TGTGCCAGCAGTTATCGGTGGAGGGACAGTCCTCCCTACAATGAGCAGTTCTTC. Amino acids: CASSYRWRDSPPYNEQFF.

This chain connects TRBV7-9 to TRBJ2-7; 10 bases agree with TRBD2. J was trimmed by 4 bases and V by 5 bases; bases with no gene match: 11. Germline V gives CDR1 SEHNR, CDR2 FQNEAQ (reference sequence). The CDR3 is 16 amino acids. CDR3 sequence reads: CASSILSGGLQYEQYF. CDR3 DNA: TGTGCCAGCAGCATCCTTAGCGGGGGGCTACAATACGAGCAGTACTTC.

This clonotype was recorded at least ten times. DNA for the CDR3: TGTGCCAGCAGACCTACGGAAACACAGGGGGGGTACGAGCAGTACGTC. It is translated as CASRPTETQGGYEQYV. The chain carries TRBV7-9 and TRBJ2-7, with D perhaps TRBD1 (8 bases). Germline loops: CDR1 SEHNR, CDR2 FQNEAQ (reference sequence). The CDR3 contains 16 residues. V dropped 6 bases and J dropped 4 bases, with 22 bases sitting between them.

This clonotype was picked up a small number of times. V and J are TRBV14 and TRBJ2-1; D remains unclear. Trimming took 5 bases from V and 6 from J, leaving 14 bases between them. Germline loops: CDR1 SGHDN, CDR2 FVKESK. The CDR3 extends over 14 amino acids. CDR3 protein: CASSGRQLGNEQFF. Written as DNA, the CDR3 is TGTGCCAGCAGCGGACGGCAGCTTGGCAATGAGCAGTTCTTC.

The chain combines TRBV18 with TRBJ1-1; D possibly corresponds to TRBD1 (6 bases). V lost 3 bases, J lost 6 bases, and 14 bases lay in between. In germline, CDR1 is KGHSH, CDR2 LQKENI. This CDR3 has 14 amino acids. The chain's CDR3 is CASSPTAAGAEAFF. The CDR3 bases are TGTGCCAGCTCACCCACGGCGGCAGGGGCTGAAGCTTTCTTT.

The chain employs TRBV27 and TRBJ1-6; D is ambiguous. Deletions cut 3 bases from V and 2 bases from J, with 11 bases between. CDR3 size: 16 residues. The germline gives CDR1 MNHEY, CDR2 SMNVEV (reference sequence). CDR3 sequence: CASSFSHRAYNSPLHF. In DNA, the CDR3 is TGTGCCAGCAGTTTCTCCCATCGCGCCTATAATTCACCCCTCCACTTT.

DNA for the CDR3: TGCGCCAGCAGCCTATCGACTAGCGCGGGGGAGACCCAGTACTTC. Encoded protein: CASSLSTSAGETQYF. The J gene is TRBJ2-5, the V gene TRBV4-1; 8 nucleotides match TRBD2. V lost 4 bases, J lost 5 bases, and 9 bases stayed unmatched. CDR1 is MGHRA and CDR2 is YSYEKL in the germline V gene. The CDR3 runs 15 residues.

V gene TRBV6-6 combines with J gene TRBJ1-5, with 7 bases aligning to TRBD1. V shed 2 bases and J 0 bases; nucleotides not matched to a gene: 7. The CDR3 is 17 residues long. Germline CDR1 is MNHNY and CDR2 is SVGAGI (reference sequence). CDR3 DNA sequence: TGTGCCAGCAGTTACCTCGGGACAGCCGATAGCAATCAGCCCCAGCATTTT. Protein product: CASSYLGTADSNQPQHF.

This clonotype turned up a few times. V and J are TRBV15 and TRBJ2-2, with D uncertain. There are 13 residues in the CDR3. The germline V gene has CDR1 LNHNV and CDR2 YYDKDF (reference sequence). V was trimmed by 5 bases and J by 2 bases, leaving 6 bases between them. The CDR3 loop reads CATSATNTGELFF. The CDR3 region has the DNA TGTGCCACCAGCGCAACTAACACCGGGGAGCTGTTTTTT.

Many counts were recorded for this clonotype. The CDR3 sequence: CASTPPGSRANVLTF. The DNA of the CDR3 is TGTGCCAGCACCCCGCCTGGGAGCCGGGCCAACGTCCTGACTTTC. The rearrangement uses TRBV7-9 and TRBJ2-6; a weak D match, TRBD2 (5 bases). Trimming shortened V by 7 bases and J by 5 bases, and 15 bases separated the two germline ends. This CDR3 is built from 15 residues. Germline V lookup: CDR1 SEHNR, CDR2 FQNEAQ (reference sequence).

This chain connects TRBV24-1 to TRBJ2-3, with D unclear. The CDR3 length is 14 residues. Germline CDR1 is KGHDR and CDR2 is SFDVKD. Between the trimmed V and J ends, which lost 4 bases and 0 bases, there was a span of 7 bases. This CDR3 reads CATSEIGSTDTQYF. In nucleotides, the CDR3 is TGTGCCACCAGTGAAATAGGGAGCACAGATACGCAGTATTTT.

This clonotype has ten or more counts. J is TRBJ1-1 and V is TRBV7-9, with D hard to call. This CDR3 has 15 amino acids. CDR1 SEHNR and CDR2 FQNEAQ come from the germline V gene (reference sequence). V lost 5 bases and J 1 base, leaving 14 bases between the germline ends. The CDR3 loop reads CASSPSDGKNTEAFF. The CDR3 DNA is TGTGCCAGCAGCCCCAGCGATGGGAAGAACACTGAAGCTTTCTTT.

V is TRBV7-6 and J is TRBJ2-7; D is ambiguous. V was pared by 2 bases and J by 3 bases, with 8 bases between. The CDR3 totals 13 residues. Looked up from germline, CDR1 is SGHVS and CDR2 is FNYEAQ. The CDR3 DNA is TGTGCCAGCAGCTTAAAAGGGAACTACGAGCAGTACGTC. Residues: CASSLKGNYEQYV.

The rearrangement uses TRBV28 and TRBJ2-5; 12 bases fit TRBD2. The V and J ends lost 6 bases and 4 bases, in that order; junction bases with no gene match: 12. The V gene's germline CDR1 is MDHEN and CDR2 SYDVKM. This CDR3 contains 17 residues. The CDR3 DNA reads TGTGCCAGCAGCTCTCTTAGGACTAGCGGGGTAGGAGAGACCCAGTACTTC. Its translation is CASSSLRTSGVGETQYF.

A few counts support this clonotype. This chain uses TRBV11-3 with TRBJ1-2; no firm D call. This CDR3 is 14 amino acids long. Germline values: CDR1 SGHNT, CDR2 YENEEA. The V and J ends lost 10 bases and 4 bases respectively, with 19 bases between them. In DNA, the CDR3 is TGTGCCACTCTGGAGGGTGGGAAGTGCTATGGCTACACCTTC. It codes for CATLEGGKCYGYTF.

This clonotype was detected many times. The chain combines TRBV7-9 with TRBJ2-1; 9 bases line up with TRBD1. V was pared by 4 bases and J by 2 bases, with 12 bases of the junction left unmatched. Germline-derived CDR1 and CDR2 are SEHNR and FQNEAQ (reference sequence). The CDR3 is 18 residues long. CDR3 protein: CASSSDRGPFEAYNEQFF. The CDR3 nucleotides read TGTGCCAGCAGCTCGGACAGGGGCCCCTTTGAGGCCTACAATGAGCAGTTCTTC.

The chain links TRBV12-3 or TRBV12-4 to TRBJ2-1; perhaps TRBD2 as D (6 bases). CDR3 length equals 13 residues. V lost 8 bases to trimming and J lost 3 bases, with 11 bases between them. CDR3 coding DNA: TGTGCCAGCTCCACGGGAGTCTACAATGAGCAGTTCTTC. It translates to CASSTGVYNEQFF.

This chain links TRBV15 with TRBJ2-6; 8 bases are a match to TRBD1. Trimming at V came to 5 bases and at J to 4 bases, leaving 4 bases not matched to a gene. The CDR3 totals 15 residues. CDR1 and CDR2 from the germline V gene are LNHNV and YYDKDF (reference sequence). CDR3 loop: CATSRTGSGANVLTF. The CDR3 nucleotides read TGTGCCACCAGCCGGACAGGGTCCGGGGCCAACGTCCTGACTTTC.

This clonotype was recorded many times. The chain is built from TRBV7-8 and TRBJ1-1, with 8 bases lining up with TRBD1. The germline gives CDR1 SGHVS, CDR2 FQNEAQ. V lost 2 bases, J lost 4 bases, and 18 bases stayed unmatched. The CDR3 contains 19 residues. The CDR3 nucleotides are TGTGCCAGCAGCTTATCAACCGGGACAGGACCTTTACGTGGCACTGAAGCTTTCTTT. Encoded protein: CASSLSTGTGPLRGTEAFF.

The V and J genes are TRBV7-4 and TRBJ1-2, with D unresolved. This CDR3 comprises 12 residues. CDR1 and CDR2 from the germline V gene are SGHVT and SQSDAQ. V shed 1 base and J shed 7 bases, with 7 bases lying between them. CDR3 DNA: TGTGCCAGCAGCTTAGGCCACCCTGGCTACACCTTC. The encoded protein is CASSLGHPGYTF.

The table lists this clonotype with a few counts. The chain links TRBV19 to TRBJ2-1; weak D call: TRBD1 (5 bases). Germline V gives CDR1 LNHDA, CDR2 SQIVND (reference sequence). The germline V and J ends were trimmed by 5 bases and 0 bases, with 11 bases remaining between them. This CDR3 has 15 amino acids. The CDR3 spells CASSADSTSYNEQFF. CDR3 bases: TGTGCCAGTAGTGCCGACAGCACCTCCTACAATGAGCAGTTCTTC.

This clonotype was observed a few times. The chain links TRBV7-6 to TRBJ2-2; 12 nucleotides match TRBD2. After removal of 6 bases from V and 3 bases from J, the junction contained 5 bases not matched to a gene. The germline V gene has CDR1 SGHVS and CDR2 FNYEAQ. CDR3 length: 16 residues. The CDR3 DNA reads TGTGCCAGCAGACCTAGCGGGGGGGATTACACCGGGGAGCTGTTTTTT. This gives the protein CASRPSGGDYTGELFF. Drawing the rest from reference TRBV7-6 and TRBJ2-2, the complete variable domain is GAGVSQSPRYKVTKRGQDVALRCDPISGHVSLYWYRQALGQGPEFLTYFNYEAQQDKSGLPNDRFSAERPEGSISTLTIQRTEQRDSAMYRCASRPSGGDYTGELFFGEGSRLTVL.